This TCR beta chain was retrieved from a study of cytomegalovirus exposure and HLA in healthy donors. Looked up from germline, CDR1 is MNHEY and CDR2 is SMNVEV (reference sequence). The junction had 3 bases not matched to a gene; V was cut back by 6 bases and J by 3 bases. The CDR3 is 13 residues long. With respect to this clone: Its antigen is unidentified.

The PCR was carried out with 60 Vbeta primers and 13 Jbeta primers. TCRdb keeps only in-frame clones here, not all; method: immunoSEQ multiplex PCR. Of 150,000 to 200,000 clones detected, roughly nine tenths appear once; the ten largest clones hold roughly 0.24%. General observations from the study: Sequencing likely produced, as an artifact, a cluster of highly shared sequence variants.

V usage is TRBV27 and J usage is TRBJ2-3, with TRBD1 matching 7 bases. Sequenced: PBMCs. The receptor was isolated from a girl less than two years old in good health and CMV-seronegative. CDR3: CASRRDSTDTQYF. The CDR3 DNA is TGTGCCAGCAGACGGGACAGTACAGATACGCAGTATTTT.